The present entry profiles one T cell receptor beta chain with its context. What this receptor recognizes is not known. No base quality information exists; no much larger clone differs at one position. The source of the sample is a study of T-cell reconstitution after alpha-beta-depleted transplantation in children (dated by TCRdb to 2015 to 2016). The study in broad terms: T-cell immune reconstitution after TCRalphabeta/CD19-depleted allogeneic hematopoietic cell transplantation in children was quantitatively tracked in the study by means of TCR repertoire profiling.

Library construction relied on PCR. The sample was run on an Illumina HiSeq 2500. To normalize quantification of the TCRbeta repertoire, the TCR libraries were built with molecular barcoding that relied on unique molecular identifiers. TCRdb reprocessing: public reads trimmed at Q25 with fastp, clones called with MiXCR, in-frame beta chains kept. Each entry merges the rows of one CDR3 protein and shows their most common DNA and genes. Counted in this sample were about 540,000 distinct CDR3 sequences; roughly 27% of them appeared once. The top ten clonotypes cover 30% to 45% of the sample. Reading the germline V gene gives CDR1 SGDLS and CDR2 YYNGEE. The CDR3 numbers 13 residues from cysteine through phenylalanine. Only the CDR3 region is kept as DNA, spanning 39 bases read in frame from base 1. V lost 0 bases and J lost 9 bases; the stretch between them is 10 bases long. The full study reports these points: The high TCRbeta diversity at day 60 in some patients was ascribed to recipient T cells and intrathymic progenitors that had survived conditioning. The apparently early alphabetaT-cell count recovery about two months after transplant was reportedly dependent on only several hundred rapidly expanded clones derived from non-depleted graft cells. Over the following months the frequencies of hyperexpanded clones went down, and after one year T-cell counts and TCRbeta diversity were mostly credited to newly produced T cells.

Sample treatment or condition, as interpreted from the label and publication: allogeneic hematopoietic cell transplantation with graft depleted of TCRalphabeta T cells and CD19 B cells. The children who served as transplant recipients had been given grafts of TCRalphabeta/CD19-depleted allogeneic hematopoietic cells. This specimen was PBMCs, taken before TCRalphabeta/CD19-depleted stem cell transplant. Recombination linked TRBV9 to TRBJ2-1; TRBD1 is a weak D gene call, 6 bases matching. The sequence was obtained from a boy younger than two with Wiskott-Aldrich syndrome, due to receive a stem cell transplant. Read as DNA, the sequence is TGTGCCAGCAGCGTAGTTGGGGGCGGTGAGCAGTTCTTC. Translated, it gives CASSVVGGGEQFF.